This T cell receptor (beta chain) comes out of a study of blood T cells in healthy people across ages. With a J-beta primer mix and a sample-barcoded 5' primer, a second PCR ran about 7 to 11 cycles. A single record per CDR3 protein comes from TCRdb applying MiXCR to the 5' RACE reads. The top ten hold roughly 20% of the sample, which has hundreds of thousands of distinct CDR3 sequences, 58% seen once. Whole-study results and caveats: TCR beta diversity correlated strongly with naive T cell percentage.

Every sample gave at least 5.5 micrograms of total RNA when it was extracted. In the case of this clonotype: Antigen specificity is unknown.

The CDR3 consists of 16 residues. The chain links TRBV21-1 to TRBJ2-7; the D call of TRBD1 is as the table states it, not checked on the DNA. TRBV21-1 is shown as a pseudogene. The receptor was isolated from a young man in good health. The sample comprised blood. CDR3 sequence: CASSGQGERDSYEQYF. CDR3 nucleotides: TGTGCCAGCAGCGGACAGGGGGAGAGGGACTCCTACGAGCAGTACTTC.